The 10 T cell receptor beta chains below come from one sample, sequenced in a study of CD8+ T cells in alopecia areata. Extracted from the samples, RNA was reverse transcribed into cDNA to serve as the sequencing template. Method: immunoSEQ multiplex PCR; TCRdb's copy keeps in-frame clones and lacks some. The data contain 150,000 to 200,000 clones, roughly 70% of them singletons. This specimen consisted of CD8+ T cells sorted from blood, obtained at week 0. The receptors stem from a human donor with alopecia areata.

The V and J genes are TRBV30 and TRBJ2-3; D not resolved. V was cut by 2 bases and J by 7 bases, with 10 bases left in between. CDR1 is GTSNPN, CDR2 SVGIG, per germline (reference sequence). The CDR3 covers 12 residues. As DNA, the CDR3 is TGTGCCTGGAGTCCCACTGGAAATACGCAGTATTTT. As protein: CAWSPTGNTQYF.

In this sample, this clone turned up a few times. The CDR3 is CASTHGGTQYF. The CDR3 DNA sequence: TGTGCCAGTACCCACGGGGGTACGCAGTATTTT. V is TRBV25-1 and J is TRBJ2-3, with a tentative D call TRBD2 (6 bases). The V gene's germline CDR1 is MGHDK and CDR2 SYGVNS. The CDR3 totals 11 residues. V was trimmed by 9 bases and J by 8 bases, leaving 12 bases between them.

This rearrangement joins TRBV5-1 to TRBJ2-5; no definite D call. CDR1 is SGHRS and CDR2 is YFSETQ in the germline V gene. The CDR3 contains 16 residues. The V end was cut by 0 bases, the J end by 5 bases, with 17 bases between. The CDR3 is CASSLDGLSNRETQYF. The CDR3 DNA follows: TGCGCCAGCAGCTTGGATGGGCTCTCGAATCGGGAGACCCAGTACTTC. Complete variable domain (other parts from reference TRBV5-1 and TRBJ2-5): KAGVTQTPRYLIKTRGQQVTLSCSPISGHRSVSWYQQTPGQGLQFLFEYFSETQRNKGNFPGRFSGRQFSNSRSEMNVSTLELGDSALYLCASSLDGLSNRETQYFGPGTRLLVL.

The CDR3 is CASSGTRERAAKNIQYF. In DNA, the CDR3 is TGTGCCAGCAGTGGAACCAGGGAACGGGCAGCCAAAAACATTCAGTACTTC. The chain is built from TRBV6-1 and TRBJ2-4, with D tentatively TRBD1 (5 bases). Germline-derived CDR1 and CDR2 are MNHNS and SASEGT. CDR3 length: 17 amino acids. Trimming cost V 4 bases and J 0 bases, with 16 bases left between them.

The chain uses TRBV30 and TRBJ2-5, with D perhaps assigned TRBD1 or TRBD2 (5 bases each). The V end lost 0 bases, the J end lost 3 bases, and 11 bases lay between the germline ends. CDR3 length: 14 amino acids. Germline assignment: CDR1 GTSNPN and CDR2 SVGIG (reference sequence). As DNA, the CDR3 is TGTGCCTGGAGTGTACGGGACGGAAAAGAGACCCAGTACTTC. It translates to CAWSVRDGKETQYF. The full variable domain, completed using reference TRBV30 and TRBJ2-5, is SQTIHQWPATLVQPVGSPLSLECTVEGTSNPNLYWYRQAAGRGLQLLFYSVGIGQISSEVPQNLSASRPQDRQFILSSKKLLLSDSGFYLCAWSVRDGKETQYFGPGTRLLVL.

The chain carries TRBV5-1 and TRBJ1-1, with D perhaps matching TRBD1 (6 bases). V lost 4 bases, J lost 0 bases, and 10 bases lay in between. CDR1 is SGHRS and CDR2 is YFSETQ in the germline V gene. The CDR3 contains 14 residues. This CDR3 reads CASSPTGMNTEAFF. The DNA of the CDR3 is TGCGCCAGCAGCCCGACAGGAATGAACACTGAAGCTTTCTTT.

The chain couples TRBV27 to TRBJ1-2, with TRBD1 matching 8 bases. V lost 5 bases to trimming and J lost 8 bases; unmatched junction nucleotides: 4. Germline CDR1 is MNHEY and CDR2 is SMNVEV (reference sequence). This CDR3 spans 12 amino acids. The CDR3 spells CASSPDRDGYTF. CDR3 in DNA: TGTGCCAGCAGTCCGGACAGGGACGGCTACACCTTC.

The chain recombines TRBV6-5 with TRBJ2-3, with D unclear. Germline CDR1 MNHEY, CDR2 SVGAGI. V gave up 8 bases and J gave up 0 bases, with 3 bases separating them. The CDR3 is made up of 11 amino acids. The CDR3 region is CASRSTDTQYF. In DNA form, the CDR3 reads TGTGCCAGCCGGAGCACAGATACGCAGTATTTT.

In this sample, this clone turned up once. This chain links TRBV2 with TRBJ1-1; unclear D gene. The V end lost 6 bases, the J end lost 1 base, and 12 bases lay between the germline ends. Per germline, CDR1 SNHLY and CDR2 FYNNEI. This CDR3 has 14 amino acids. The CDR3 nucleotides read TGTGCCAGCAGCGACCCTACAACGAACACTGAAGCTTTCTTT. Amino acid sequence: CASSDPTTNTEAFF.

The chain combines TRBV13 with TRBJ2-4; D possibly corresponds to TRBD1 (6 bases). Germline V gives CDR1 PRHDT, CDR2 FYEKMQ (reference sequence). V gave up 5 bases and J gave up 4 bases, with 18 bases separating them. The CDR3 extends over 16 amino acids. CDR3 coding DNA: TGTGCCAGCAGCCCTAGGACAGAAAGTCCGAAAAACATTCAGTACTTC. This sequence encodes CASSPRTESPKNIQYF.